Listed below are T cell receptor beta chains from one sample, sequenced in a study of blood T cell repertoires in COVID-19. Sequenced by immunoSEQ multiplex PCR; TCRdb stores in-frame clones only, minus some. The sample holds about 160,000 clones, roughly 89% seen once. The sequenced sample consisted of peripheral blood. The receptors come from a woman in her sixties or seventies with COVID-19, enrolled during active disease. Each CDR3 is given with its conserved first and last residue. Each record gives: CDR3 length, J gene, V gene, D gene, CDR3 protein. D genes are given only for firm matches.

length: 14; J: TRBJ1-6; V: TRBV6-5; D: TRBD1; CDR3: CASNKGQGSLPLHF
length: 13; J: TRBJ2-6; V: TRBV12-3/TRBV12-4; D: -; CDR3: CASSFRGANVLTF
length: 14; J: TRBJ2-7; V: TRBV5-6; D: -; CDR3: CASSGPHYSYEQYF
length: 13; J: TRBJ1-2; V: TRBV7-2; D: -; CDR3: CASNRDTNYGYTF
length: 9; J: TRBJ1-1; V: TRBV20-1; D: -; CDR3: CITDTEAFF
length: 14; J: TRBJ1-1; V: TRBV6-6; D: TRBD1; CDR3: CASSYSTGRTEAFF
length: 16; J: TRBJ1-4; V: TRBV4-2; D: TRBD1; CDR3: CASSQDKTGGDEKLFF
length: 15; J: TRBJ1-5; V: TRBV28; D: -; CDR3: CASIPGPGGNQPQHF
length: 15; J: TRBJ1-3; V: TRBV4-1; D: -; CDR3: CASSQVLISGNTIYF
length: 14; J: TRBJ2-2; V: TRBV19; D: TRBD1; CDR3: CASSGQANTGELFF
length: 12; J: TRBJ1-5; V: TRBV7-9; D: -; CDR3: CASSLQGQPQHF
length: 18; J: TRBJ1-1; V: TRBV3-1/TRBV3-2; D: TRBD1; CDR3: CASSLGQGRTMMNTEAFF
length: 16; J: TRBJ2-1; V: TRBV5-1; D: -; CDR3: CASSPAGVSTVNEQFF
length: 14; J: TRBJ1-5; V: TRBV7-2; D: -; CDR3: CASSQRGGDQPQHF
length: 14; J: TRBJ1-2; V: TRBV30; D: -; CDR3: CAWSQRRGHYGYTF
length: 15; J: TRBJ1-2; V: TRBV7-3; D: TRBD1; CDR3: CASSLRGGGYYGYTF
length: 15; J: TRBJ2-7; V: TRBV7-9; D: TRBD2; CDR3: CASSLVTSGVFEQYF
length: 12; J: TRBJ2-1; V: TRBV5-1; D: -; CDR3: CASSWLQDEQFF
length: 15; J: TRBJ1-1; V: TRBV9; D: -; CDR3: CASSVDGSVNTEAFF
length: 15; J: TRBJ2-5; V: TRBV27; D: -; CDR3: CASSWTGGLRETQYF
length: 11; J: TRBJ1-2; V: TRBV28; D: -; CDR3: CASRDYYGYTF
length: 16; J: TRBJ1-5; V: TRBV4-1; D: -; CDR3: CASSQDPGRINQPQHF
length: 14; J: TRBJ2-7; V: TRBV9; D: TRBD2; CDR3: CASSGSGGIYEQYF
length: 15; J: TRBJ1-1; V: TRBV6-5; D: TRBD1; CDR3: CASSRQGFGNTEAFF
length: 12; J: TRBJ1-1; V: TRBV6-5; D: -; CDR3: CASRRGATEAFF
length: 14; J: TRBJ1-2; V: TRBV11-2; D: -; CDR3: CASSLGTGTYGYTF
length: 13; J: TRBJ1-5; V: TRBV25-1; D: -; CDR3: CASSSERNQPQHF
length: 16; J: TRBJ1-1; V: TRBV5-1; D: -; CDR3: CASSLVRAKSDTEAFF
length: 14; J: TRBJ1-1; V: TRBV9; D: -; CDR3: CASSETPEVAEAFF
length: 17; J: TRBJ2-5; V: TRBV7-9; D: TRBD2; CDR3: CASSLVGSKGRGETQYF
length: 15; J: TRBJ1-4; V: TRBV3-1/TRBV3-2; D: -; CDR3: CASSLVSGTPEKLFF
length: 12; J: TRBJ1-2; V: TRBV19; D: -; CDR3: CASSNTRGGYTF
length: 13; J: TRBJ2-5; V: TRBV24-1; D: -; CDR3: CATSDPPVGTQYF
length: 18; J: TRBJ2-1; V: TRBV19; D: TRBD2; CDR3: CASSRPPGLVAPYNEQFF